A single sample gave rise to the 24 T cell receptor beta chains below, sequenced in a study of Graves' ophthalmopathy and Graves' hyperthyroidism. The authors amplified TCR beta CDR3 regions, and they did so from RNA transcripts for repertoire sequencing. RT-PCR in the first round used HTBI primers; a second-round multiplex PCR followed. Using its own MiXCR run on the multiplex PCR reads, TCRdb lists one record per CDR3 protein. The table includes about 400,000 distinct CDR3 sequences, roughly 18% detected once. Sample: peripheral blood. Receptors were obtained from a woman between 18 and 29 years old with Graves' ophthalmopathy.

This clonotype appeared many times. The CDR3 loop is CASSEHYSQPQHF. The CDR3, as DNA: TGTGCCAGCAGCGAACATTACAGTCAGCCCCAGCATTTT. The V call is TRBV6-1, the J call TRBJ1-5, with unresolved D. V lost 6 bases and J 6 bases, leaving 12 bases between the germline ends. Germline CDR1 reads MNHNS; CDR2 reads SASEGT. CDR3 length: 13 residues.

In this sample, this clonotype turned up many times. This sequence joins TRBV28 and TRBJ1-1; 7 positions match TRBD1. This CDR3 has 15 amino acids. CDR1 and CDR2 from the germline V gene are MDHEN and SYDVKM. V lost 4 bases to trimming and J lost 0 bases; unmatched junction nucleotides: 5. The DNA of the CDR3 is TGTGCCAGCAGTTCCCCACAGGGGATGAACACTGAAGCTTTCTTT. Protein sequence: CASSSPQGMNTEAFF.

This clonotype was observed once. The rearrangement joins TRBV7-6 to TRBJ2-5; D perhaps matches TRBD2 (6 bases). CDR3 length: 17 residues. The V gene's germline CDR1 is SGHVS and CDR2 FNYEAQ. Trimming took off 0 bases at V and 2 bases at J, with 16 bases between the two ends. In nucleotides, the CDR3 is TGTGCCAGCAGCTTAGCGATGGCCGGACGGGGGCAAGAGACCCAGTACTTC. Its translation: CASSLAMAGRGQETQYF.

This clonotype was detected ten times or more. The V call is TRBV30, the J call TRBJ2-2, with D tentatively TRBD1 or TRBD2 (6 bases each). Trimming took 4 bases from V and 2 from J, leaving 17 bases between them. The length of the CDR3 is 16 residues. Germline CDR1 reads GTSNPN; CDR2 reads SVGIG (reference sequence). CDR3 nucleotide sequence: TGTGCCTGGATGGGGGGCGGGGCAGACAACACCGGGGAGCTGTTTTTT. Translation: CAWMGGGADNTGELFF.

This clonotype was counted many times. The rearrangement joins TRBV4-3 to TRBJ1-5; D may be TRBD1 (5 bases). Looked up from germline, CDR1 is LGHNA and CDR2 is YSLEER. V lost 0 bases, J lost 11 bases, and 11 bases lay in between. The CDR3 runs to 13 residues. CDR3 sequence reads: CASSQDRQGAQHF. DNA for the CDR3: TGCGCCAGCAGCCAAGATCGACAAGGGGCCCAGCATTTT.

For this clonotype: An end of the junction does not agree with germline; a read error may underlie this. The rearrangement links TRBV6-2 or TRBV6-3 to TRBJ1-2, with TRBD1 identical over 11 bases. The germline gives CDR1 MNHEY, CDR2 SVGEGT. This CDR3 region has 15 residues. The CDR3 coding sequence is TGTGCCAGCAGTTACTTTCTTGGACAGGGGGCAGCTCGACACTTC. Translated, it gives CASSYFLGQGAARHF.

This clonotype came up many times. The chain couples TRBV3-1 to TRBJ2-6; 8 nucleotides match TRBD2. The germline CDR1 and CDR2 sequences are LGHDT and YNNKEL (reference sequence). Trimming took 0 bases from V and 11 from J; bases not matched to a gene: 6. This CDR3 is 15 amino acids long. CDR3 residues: CASSQDSGGADVLTF. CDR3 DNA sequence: TGTGCCAGCAGCCAAGATTCCGGGGGGGCGGACGTCCTGACTTTC. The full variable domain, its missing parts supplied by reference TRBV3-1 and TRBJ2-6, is DTAVSQTPKYLVTQMGNDKSIKCEQNLGHDTMYWYKQDSKKFLKIMFSYNNKELIINETVPNRFSPKSPDKAHLNLHINSLELGDSAVYFCASSQDSGGADVLTFGAGSRLTVL.

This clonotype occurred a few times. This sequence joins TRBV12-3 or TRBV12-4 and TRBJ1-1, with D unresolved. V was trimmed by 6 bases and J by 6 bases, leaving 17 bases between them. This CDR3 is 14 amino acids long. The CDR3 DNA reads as TGTGCCAGCAGCCGGGCCTGGGGTTTGCCTGAAGCTTTCTTT. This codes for CASSRAWGLPEAFF.

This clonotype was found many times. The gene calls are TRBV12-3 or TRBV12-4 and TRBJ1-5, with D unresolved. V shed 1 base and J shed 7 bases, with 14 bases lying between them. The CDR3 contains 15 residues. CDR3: CASSLGGLAGQPQHF. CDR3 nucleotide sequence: TGTGCCAGCAGTTTAGGTGGACTAGCGGGACAGCCCCAGCATTTT.

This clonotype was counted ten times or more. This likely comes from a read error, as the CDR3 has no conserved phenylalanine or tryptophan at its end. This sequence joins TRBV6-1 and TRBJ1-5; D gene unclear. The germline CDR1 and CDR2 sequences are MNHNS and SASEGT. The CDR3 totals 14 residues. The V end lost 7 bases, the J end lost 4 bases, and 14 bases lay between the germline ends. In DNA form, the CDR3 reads TGTGCCAGCATCCCGGATACTCCTAATCAGCCCCAGCATGTT. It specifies CASIPDTPNQPQHV.

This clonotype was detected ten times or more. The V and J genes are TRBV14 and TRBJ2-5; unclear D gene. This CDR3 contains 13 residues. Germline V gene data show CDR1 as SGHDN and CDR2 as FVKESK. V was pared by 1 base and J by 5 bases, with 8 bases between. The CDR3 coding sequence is TGTGCCAGCAGCCAAGGCCCGCCGGAGACCCAGTACTTC. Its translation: CASSQGPPETQYF.

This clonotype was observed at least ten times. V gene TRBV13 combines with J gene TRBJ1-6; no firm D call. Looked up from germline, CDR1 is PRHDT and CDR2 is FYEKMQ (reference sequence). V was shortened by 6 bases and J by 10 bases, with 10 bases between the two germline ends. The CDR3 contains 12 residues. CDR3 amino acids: CASSPQTSPLHF. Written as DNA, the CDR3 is TGTGCCAGCAGTCCCCAGACATCACCCCTCCACTTT.

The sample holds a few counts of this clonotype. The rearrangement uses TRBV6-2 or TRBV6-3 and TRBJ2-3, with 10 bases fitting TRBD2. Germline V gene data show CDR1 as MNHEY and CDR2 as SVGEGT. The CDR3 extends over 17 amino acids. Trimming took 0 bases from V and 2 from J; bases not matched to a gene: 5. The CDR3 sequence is CASSYSVAGGPTDTQYF. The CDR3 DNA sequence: TGTGCCAGCAGTTACTCGGTAGCGGGGGGACCCACAGATACGCAGTATTTT.

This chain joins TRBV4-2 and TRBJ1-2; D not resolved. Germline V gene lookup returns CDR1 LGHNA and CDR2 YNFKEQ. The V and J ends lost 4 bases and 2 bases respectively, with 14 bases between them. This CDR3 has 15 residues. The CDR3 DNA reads TGTGCCAGCAGCCGAGGACTGGAGGAAAACTATGGCTACACCTTC. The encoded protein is CASSRGLEENYGYTF.

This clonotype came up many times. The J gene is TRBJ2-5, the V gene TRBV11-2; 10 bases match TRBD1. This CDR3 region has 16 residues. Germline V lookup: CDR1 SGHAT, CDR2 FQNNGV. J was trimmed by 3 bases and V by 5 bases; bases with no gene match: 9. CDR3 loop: CASSIPSGTGEETQYF. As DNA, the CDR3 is TGTGCCAGCAGCATCCCAAGTGGGACAGGGGAAGAGACCCAGTACTTC. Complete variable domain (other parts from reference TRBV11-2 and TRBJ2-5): EAGVAQSPRYKIIEKRQSVAFWCNPISGHATLYWYQQILGQGPKLLIQFQNNGVVDDSQLPKDRFSAERLKGVDSTLKIQPAKLEDSAVYLCASSIPSGTGEETQYFGPGTRLLVL.

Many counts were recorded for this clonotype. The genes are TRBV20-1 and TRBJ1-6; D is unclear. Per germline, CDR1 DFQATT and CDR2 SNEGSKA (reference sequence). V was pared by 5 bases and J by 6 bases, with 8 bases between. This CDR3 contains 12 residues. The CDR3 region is CSASSPNSPLHF. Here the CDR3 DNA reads TGCAGTGCTTCCTCCCCTAATTCACCCCTCCACTTT.

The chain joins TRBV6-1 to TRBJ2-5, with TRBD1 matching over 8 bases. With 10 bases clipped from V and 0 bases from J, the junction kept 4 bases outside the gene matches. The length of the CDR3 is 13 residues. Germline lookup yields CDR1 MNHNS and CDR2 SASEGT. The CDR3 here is CATRGQNQETQYF. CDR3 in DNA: TGTGCCACCAGGGGGCAGAACCAAGAGACCCAGTACTTC.

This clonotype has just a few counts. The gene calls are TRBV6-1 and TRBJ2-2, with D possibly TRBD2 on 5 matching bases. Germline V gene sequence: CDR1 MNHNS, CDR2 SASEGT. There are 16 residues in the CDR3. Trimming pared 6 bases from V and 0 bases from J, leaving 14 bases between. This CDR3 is CASRESGTTNTGELFF. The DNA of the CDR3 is TGTGCCAGCAGGGAGAGCGGAACGACGAACACCGGGGAGCTGTTTTTT.

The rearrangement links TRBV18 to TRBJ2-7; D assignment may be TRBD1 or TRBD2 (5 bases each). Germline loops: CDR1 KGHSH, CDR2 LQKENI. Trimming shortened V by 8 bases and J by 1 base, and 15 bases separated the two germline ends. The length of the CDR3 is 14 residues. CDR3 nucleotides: TGTGCCAGCCATAGGGCAGGGAGATCCTACGAGCAGTACTTC. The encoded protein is CASHRAGRSYEQYF.

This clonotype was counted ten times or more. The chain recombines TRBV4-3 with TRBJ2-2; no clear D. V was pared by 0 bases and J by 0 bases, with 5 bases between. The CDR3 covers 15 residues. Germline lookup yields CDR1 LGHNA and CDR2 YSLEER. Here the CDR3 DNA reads TGCGCCAGCAGCCAAGACAGCCCGAACACCGGGGAGCTGTTTTTT. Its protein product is CASSQDSPNTGELFF.

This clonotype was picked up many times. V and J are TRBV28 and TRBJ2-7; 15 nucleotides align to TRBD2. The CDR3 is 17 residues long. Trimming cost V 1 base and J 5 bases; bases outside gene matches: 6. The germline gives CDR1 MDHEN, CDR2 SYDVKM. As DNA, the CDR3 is TGTGCCAGCAGTTTATCCCGGACTAGCGGGAGGGCCGACGAGCAGTACTTC. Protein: CASSLSRTSGRADEQYF. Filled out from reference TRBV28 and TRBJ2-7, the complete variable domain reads DVKVTQSSRYLVKRTGEKVFLECVQDMDHENMFWYRQDPGLGLRLIYFSYDVKMKEKGDIPEGYSVSREKKERFSLILESASTNQTSMYLCASSLSRTSGRADEQYFGPGTRLTVT.

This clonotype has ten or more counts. The CDR3 nucleotides read TGTGCCAGCAGCTTAGATACAGCGTACACCGGGGAGCTGTTTTTT. Translation: CASSLDTAYTGELFF. The rearrangement uses TRBV11-2 and TRBJ2-2; D gene ambiguous. Trimming took 0 bases from V and 3 from J, leaving 8 bases between them. This CDR3 comprises 15 residues. Per the germline V gene, CDR1 is SGHAT and CDR2 is FQNNGV.

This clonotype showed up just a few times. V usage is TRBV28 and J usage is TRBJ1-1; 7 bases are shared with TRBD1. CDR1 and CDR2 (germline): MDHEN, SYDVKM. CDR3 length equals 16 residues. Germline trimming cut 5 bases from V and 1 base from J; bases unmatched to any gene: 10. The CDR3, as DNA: TGTGCCAGCAGTCCCTGGACAGGATCGACGAACACTGAAGCTTTCTTT. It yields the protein CASSPWTGSTNTEAFF.

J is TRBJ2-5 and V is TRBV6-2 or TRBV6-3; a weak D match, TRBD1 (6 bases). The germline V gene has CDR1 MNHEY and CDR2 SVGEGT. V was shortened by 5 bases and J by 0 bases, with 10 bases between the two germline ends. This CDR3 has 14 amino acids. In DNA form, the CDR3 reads TGTGCCAGCAGTAGGGGACACAACCAAGAGACCCAGTACTTC. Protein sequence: CASSRGHNQETQYF.